A selection of T cell receptor delta chains follows, all from one sample in a study of delta chains in infants with herpesvirus infections. TCRdb reprocessed the RT-PCR reads using CATT. The data hold more than 1,500 delta-chain clones, with about 6.7% observed a single time. The starting material was peripheral blood, obtained at time point 1 of longitudinal follow-up. Receptors were obtained from a human donor who was a Ugandan infant, either HIV-exposed or HIV-unexposed (not recorded which). CDR3s include the opening cysteine and the closing phenylalanine or tryptophan. Part of the rows lack a size; the others show once, few, many or a class for expanded clones.

TRDJ1	NA	TRDV1	CALGEVSFFLSESPAGTDKLIF
TRDJ1	medium-sized	TRDV1	CALGTRQIRAGMLRDKLIF
TRDJ1	NA	TRDV1	CALGGLYLAFKLIF
TRDJ1	medium-sized	TRDV1	CALGEPLPYCGGDSTDKLIF
TRDJ1	NA	TRDV1	CALGELEPTWGITRYTDKLIF
TRDJ1	medium-sized	TRDV1	CALGEQEQRGDYTDKLIF
TRDJ1	medium-sized	TRDV1	CALGELDLPRRWGIYTDKLIF
TRDJ1	medium-sized	TRDV1	CALGEITILGDEEDKLIF
TRDJ1	large	TRDV1	CALGELGPTLGYWGTGGADKLIF
TRDJ1	few	TRDV1	CALGAKPLLGVRSTDKLIF
TRDJ1	NA	TRDV1	CALGEWPSLKMGEGKKLIF
TRDJ1	medium-sized	TRDV1	CALGVERPLHRYTGGYGLYTDKLIF